This T cell receptor beta chain emerged from a study of blood T cell repertoires in COVID-19. Study information: The United States, Italy and Spain were the sources of the acute and convalescent COVID-19 samples.

In the source study's methods: Using reference gene primer amplification, nucleated cell counts were estimated. Produced via immunoSEQ multiplex PCR; TCRdb's table is partial and in-frame only. V and J calls and clone size are those listed in that table; D and trimming were worked out from the DNA. The sample carries about 79,000 clones, roughly 91% recorded once. The CDR3 totals 16 residues. The germline V and J ends were trimmed by 1 base and 2 bases, with 13 bases remaining between them. Germline CDR1 reads SGHTS; CDR2 reads YDEGEE. This TCR was sampled from a man in his 70s with active or convalescent COVID-19. The chain couples TRBV5-8 to TRBJ2-1, with D perhaps TRBD2 (6 bases). The specimen was peripheral blood. CDR3 coding DNA: TGTGCCAGCAGCTTGTTTGGCAGGAGGGCCTACAATGAGCAGTTCTTC. Protein product: CASSLFGRRAYNEQFF.